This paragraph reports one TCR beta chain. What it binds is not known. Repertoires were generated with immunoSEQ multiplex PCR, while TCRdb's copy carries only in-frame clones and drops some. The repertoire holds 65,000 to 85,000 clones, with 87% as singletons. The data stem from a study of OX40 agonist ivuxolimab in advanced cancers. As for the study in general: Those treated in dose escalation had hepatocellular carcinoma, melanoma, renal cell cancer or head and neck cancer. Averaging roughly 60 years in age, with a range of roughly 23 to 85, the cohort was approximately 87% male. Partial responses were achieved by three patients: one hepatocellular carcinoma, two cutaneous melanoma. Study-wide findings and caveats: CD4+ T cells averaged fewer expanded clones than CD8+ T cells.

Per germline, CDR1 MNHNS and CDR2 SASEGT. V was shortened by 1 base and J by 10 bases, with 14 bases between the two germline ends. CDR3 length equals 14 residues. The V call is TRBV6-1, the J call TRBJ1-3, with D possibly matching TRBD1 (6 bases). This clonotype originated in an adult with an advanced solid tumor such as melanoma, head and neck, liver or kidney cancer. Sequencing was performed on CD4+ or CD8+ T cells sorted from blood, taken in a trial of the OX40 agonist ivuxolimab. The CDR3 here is CASSEGGGGRTIYF. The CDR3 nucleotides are TGTGCCAGCAGTGAAGGAGGAGGGGGGAGGACCATATATTTT.